This T cell receptor beta chain is drawn from a study of healthy donors' naive CD4 and CD8 T cells. Starting from 450 to 550 ng of total RNA, TCR libraries were made with linear amplification. TCRdb itself ran the reads through MiXCR, one entry per CDR3 protein. Here the sample spans 200,000 or so distinct CDR3 sequences, 65% to 75% being singletons. The receptor comes from a pool of human donors in good health; the sample pools cells from several healthy donors. Sequencing input: naive CD4+ and CD8+ T cells sorted from blood, pooled from several donors.

The CDR3 coding sequence is TGCAGCGCTATGGACAGGGGGCGAGGGAATGAGCAGTTCTTC. It is translated as CSAMDRGRGNEQFF. This chain uses TRBV29-1 with TRBJ2-1; the match to TRBD1 covers 11 bases. This CDR3 contains 14 residues. After removal of 7 bases from V and 7 bases from J, the junction contained 9 bases not matched to a gene. Germline V gene data show CDR1 as SQVTM and CDR2 as ANQGSEA.